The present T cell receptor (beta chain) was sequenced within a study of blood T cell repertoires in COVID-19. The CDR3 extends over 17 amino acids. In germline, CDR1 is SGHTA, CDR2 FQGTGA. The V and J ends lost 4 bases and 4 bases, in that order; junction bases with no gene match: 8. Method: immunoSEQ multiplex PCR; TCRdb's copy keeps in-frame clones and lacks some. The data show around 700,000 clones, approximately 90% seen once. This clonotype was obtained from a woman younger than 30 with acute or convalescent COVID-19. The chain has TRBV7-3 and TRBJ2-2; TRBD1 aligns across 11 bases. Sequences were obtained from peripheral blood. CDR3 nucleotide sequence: TGTGCCAGCAGCTGGGGTGGCGGGACAGGGGGCACCGGGGAGCTGTTTTTT. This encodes CASSWGGGTGGTGELFF.